This TCR beta chain is drawn from a study of T cell responses to AZD1222 COVID-19 vaccine. Germline lookup yields CDR1 LGHNT and CDR2 FRNRAP. V was clipped by 7 bases and J by 9 bases, with 22 bases between them. The CDR3 totals 15 residues. Sequencing was performed with immunoSEQ multiplex PCR; in TCRdb, only in-frame clones are kept and a portion is missing. The table shows 100,000 to 150,000 clones, with around 87% occurring only once. The input for sequencing was peripheral blood, taken on day 0 of AZD1222 vaccination. This receptor was taken from an adult in good health. The chain links TRBV12-5 to TRBJ2-1; D may be TRBD2 (6 bases). The CDR3 nucleotides read TGTGCTAGTGCCACCACACGGAGGGTGTTTAGTGAGCAGTTCTTC. Translating gives CASATTRRVFSEQFF. The full variable domain, with the rest looked up from reference TRBV12-5 and TRBJ2-1, is DARVTQTPRHKVTEMGQEVTMRCQPILGHNTVFWYRQTMMQGLELLAYFRNRAPLDDSGMPKDRFSAEMPDATLATLKIQPSEPRDSAVYFCASATTRRVFSEQFFGPGTRLTVL.